One TCR beta chain is described in this entry. The antigen remains unidentified. This sample is part of a study of blood T cells in healthy people across ages. Study-level background: Capture by template switching was about one barcoded beta molecule per two T cells.

General study points: PBMCs left unsorted prevented a conclusive naive versus antigen-experienced comparison.

For the second PCR, which ran for about 7 to 11 cycles, a sample-barcoded 5' primer and a J-beta primer mix were used. Samples each returned at least 2.5 million CDR3-containing paired-end reads. A single record per CDR3 protein comes from TCRdb applying MiXCR to the 5' RACE reads. The sample has roughly 1.9 million distinct CDR3 sequences, roughly two fifths seen once. Trimming cost V 4 bases and J 5 bases; bases outside gene matches: 10. The CDR3 extends over 14 amino acids. Germline values: CDR1 SQVTM, CDR2 ANQGSEA. Material: blood. The TCR was taken from a human donor in good health. This rearrangement joins TRBV29-1 to TRBJ2-5; 7 positions agree with TRBD1. The CDR3 region has the DNA TGCAGCGTTGGTCGGTTAGGGGGCATGGAGACCCAGTACTTC. This codes for CSVGRLGGMETQYF.